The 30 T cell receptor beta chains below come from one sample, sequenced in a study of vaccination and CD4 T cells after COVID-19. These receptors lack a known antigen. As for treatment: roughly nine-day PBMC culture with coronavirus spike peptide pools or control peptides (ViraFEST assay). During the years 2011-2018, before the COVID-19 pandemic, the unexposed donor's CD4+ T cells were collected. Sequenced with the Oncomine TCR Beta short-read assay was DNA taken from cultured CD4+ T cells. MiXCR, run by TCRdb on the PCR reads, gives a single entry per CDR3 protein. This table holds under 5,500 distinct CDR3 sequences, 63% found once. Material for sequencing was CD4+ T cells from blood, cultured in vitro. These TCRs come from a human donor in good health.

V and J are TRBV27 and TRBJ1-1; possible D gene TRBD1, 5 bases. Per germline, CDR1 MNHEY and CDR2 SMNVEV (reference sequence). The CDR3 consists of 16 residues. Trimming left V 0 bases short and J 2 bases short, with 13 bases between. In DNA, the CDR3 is TGTGCCAGCAGTTTATCAGGGACCCTTATCAACACTGAAGCTTTCTTT. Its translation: CASSLSGTLINTEAFF.

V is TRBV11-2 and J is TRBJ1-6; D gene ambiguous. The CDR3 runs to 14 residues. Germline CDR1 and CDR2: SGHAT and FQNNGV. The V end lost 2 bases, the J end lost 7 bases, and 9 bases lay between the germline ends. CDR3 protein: CASSLWGGNSPLHF. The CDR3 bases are TGTGCCAGCAGCTTATGGGGAGGAAATTCACCCCTCCACTTT.

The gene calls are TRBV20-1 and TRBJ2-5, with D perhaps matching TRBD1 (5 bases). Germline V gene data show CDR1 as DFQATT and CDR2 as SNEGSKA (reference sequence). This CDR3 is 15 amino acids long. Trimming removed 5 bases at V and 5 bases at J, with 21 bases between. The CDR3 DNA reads TGCAGTGCTCCTACTTTGACTGGGGCCAGGGAGACCCAGTACTTC. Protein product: CSAPTLTGARETQYF.

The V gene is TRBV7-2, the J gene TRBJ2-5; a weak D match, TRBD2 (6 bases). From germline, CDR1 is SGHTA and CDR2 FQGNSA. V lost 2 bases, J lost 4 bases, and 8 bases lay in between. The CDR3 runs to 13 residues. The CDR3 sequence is CASSLRGAETQYF. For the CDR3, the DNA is TGTGCCAGCAGCTTACGCGGGGCAGAGACCCAGTACTTC.

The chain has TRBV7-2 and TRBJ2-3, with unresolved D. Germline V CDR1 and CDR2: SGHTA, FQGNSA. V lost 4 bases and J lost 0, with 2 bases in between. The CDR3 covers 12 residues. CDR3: CASSSSTDTQYF. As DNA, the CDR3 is TGTGCCAGCAGCTCTAGCACAGATACGCAGTATTTT. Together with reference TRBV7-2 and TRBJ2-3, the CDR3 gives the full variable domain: GAGVSQSPSNKVTEKGKDVELRCDPISGHTALYWYRQSLGQGLEFLIYFQGNSAPDKSGLPSDRFSAERTGGSVSTLTIQRTQQEDSAVYLCASSSSTDTQYFGPGTRLTVL.

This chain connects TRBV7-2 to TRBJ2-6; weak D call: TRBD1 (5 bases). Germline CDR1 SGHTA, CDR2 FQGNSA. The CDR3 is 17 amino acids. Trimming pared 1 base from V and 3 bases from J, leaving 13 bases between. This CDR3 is CASSLEARVVGANVLTF. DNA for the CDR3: TGTGCCAGCAGCTTAGAGGCCAGGGTAGTTGGGGCCAACGTCCTGACTTTC.

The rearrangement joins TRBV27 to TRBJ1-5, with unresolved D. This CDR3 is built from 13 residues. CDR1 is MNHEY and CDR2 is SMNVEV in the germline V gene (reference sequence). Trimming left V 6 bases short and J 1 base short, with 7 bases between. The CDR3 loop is CASRPDSNQPQHF. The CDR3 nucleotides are TGTGCCAGCAGGCCTGACAGCAATCAGCCCCAGCATTTT.

CDR3 sequence reads: CASSRTSGGSQETQYF. The CDR3 DNA follows: TGTGCCAGCAGCCGCACTAGCGGGGGGAGCCAAGAGACCCAGTACTTC. V and J are TRBV6-2 or TRBV6-3 and TRBJ2-5; TRBD2 matches 12 bases. Germline-derived CDR1 and CDR2 are MNHEY and SVGEGT. The CDR3 consists of 16 residues. V shed 6 bases and J 1 base; nucleotides not matched to a gene: 6.

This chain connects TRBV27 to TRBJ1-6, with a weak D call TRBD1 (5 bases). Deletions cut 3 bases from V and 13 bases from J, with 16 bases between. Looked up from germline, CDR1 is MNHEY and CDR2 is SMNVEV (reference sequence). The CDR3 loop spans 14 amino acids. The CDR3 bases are TGTGCCAGCAGTTTTAACCAGGGCCGTACTCCCCTCCACTTT. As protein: CASSFNQGRTPLHF.

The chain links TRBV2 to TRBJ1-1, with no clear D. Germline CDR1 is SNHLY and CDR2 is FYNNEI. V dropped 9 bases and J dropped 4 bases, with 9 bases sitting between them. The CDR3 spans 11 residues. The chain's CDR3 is CARGRSTEAFF. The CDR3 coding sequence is TGTGCCAGAGGGAGGAGCACTGAAGCTTTCTTT.

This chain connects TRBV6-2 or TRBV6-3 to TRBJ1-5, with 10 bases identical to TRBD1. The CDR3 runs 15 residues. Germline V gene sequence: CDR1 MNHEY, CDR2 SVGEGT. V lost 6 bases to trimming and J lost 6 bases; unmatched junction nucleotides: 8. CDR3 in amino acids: CASSPTGGLSQPQHF. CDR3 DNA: TGTGCCAGCAGCCCGACAGGGGGCCTCAGTCAGCCCCAGCATTTT.

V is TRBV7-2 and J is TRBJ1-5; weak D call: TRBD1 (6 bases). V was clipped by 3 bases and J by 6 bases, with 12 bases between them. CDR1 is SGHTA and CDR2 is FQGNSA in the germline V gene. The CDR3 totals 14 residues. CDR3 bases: TGTGCCAGCAGCTTCCCGGGGGCAGTTCAGCCCCAGCATTTT. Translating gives CASSFPGAVQPQHF.

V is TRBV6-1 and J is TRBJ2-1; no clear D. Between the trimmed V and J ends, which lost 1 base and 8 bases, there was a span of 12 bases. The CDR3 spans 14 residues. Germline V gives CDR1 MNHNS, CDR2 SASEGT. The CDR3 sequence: CASSEVLAMHEQFF. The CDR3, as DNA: TGTGCCAGCAGTGAAGTATTAGCTATGCATGAGCAGTTCTTC.

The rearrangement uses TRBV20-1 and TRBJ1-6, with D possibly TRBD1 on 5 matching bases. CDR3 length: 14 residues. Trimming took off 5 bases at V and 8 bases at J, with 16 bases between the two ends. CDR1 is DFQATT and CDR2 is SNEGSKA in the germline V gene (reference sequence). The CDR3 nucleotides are TGCAGTGCTCCCCCCCAGGGAACCGATTCACCCCTCCACTTT. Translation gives CSAPPQGTDSPLHF.

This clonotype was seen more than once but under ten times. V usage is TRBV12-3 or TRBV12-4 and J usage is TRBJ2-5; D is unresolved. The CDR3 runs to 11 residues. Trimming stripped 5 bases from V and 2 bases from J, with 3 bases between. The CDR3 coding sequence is TGTGCCAGCAGTGTACAAGAGACCCAGTACTTC. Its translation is CASSVQETQYF.

This CDR3 is CASSPIILAGDETQYF. Here the CDR3 DNA reads TGTGCCAGCAGCCCGATAATTCTAGCGGGAGATGAGACCCAGTACTTC. The V call is TRBV5-4, the J call TRBJ2-5; 10 bases are a match to TRBD2. The CDR3 runs to 16 residues. The V and J ends lost 4 bases and 5 bases, in that order; junction bases with no gene match: 11. CDR1 and CDR2 from the germline V gene are SGHNT and YYREEE (reference sequence).

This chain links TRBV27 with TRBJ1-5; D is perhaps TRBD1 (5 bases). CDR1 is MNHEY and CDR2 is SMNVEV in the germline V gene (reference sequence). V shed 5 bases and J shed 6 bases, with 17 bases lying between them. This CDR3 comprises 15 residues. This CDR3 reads CASSRARERGQPQHF. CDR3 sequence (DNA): TGTGCCAGCAGTCGGGCCAGGGAGAGGGGTCAGCCCCAGCATTTT.

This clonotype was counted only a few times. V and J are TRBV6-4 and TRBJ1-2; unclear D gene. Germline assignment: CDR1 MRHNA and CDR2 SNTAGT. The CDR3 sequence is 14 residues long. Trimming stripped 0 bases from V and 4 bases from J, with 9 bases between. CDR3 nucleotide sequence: TGTGCCAGCAGTGACTCACCGCAGTCCTATGGCTACACCTTC. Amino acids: CASSDSPQSYGYTF.

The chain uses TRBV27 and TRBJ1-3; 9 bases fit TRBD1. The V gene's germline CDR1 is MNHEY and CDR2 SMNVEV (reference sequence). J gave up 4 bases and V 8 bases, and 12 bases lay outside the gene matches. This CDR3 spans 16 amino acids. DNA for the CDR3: TGTGCCAGCGGGAGGACGCCGGGACAGGGAGGAAACACCATATATTTT. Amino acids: CASGRTPGQGGNTIYF.

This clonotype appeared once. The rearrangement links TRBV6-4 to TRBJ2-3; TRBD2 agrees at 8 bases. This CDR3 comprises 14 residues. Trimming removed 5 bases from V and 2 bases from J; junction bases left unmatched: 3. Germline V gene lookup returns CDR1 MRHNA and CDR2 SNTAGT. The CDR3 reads CASSTGGATDTQYF. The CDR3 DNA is TGTGCCAGCAGTACCGGGGGGGCCACAGATACGCAGTATTTT.

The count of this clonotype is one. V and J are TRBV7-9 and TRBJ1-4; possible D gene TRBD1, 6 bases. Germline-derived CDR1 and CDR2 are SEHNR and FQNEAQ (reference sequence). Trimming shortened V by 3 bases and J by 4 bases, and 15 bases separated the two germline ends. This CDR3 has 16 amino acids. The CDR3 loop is CASSFARGHYNEKLFF. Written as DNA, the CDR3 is TGTGCCAGCAGCTTCGCACGGGGACACTATAATGAAAAACTGTTTTTT.

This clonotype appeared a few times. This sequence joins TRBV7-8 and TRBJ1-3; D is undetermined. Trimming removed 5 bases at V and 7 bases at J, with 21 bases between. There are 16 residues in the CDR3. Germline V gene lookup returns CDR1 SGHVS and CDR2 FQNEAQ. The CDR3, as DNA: TGTGCCAGCAGCCTCTCTCAAGGACCCCCGGGGAACACCATATATTTT. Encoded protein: CASSLSQGPPGNTIYF.

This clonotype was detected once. CDR3 DNA: TGCGCCAGCAGTCAAAGCGCCAGGGACACCGGGGAGCTGTTTTTT. This encodes CASSQSARDTGELFF. This chain connects TRBV5-1 to TRBJ2-2, with a possible D match to TRBD1 (5 bases). This CDR3 is built from 15 residues. Germline assignment: CDR1 SGHRS and CDR2 YFSETQ. V was clipped by 5 bases and J by 3 bases, with 14 bases between them.

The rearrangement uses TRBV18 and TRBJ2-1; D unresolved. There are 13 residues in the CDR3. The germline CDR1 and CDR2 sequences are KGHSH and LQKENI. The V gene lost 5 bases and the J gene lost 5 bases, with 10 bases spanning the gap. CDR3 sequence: CASSVGVHNEQFF. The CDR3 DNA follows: TGTGCCAGCTCAGTCGGTGTCCACAATGAGCAGTTCTTC.

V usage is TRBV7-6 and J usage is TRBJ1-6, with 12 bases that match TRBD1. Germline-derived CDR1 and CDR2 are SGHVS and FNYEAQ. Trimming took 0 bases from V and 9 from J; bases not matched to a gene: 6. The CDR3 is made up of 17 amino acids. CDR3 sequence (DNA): TGTGCCAGCAGCTTAGCGGCGGGACAGGGGGCATTTTCACCCCTCCACTTT. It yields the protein CASSLAAGQGAFSPLHF. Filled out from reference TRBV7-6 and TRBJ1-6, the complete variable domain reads GAGVSQSPRYKVTKRGQDVALRCDPISGHVSLYWYRQALGQGPEFLTYFNYEAQQDKSGLPNDRFSAERPEGSISTLTIQRTEQRDSAMYRCASSLAAGQGAFSPLHFGNGTRLTVT.

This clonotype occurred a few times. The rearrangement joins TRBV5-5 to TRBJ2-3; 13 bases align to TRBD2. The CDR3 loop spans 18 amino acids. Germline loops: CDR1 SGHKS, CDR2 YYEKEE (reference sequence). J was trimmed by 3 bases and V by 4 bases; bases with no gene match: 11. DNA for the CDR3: TGTGCCAGCAGCCGAACCTTGACTAGCGGGAGGATGACAGATACGCAGTATTTT. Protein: CASSRTLTSGRMTDTQYF.

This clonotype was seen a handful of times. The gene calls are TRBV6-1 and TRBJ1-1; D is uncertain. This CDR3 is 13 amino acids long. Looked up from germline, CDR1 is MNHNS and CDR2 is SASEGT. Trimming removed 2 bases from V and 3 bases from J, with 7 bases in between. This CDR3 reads CASSERLDTEAFF. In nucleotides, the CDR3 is TGTGCCAGCAGTGAAAGGTTAGACACTGAAGCTTTCTTT.

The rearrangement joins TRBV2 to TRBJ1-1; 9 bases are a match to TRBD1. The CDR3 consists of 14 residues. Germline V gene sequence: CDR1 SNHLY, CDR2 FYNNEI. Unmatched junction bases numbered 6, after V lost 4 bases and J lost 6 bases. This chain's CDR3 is CASSGTGVSSEAFF. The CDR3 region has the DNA TGTGCCAGCAGTGGGACAGGGGTGAGTTCTGAAGCTTTCTTT.

CDR3 bases: TGTGCCAGCAGTTTACAGGGCCCAGATACGCAGTATTTT. Encoded protein: CASSLQGPDTQYF. The chain combines TRBV7-9 with TRBJ2-3; perhaps TRBD1 as D (6 bases). Germline V gene lookup returns CDR1 SEHNR and CDR2 FQNEAQ (reference sequence). Trimming took 6 bases from V and 4 from J, leaving 11 bases between them. The CDR3 runs 13 residues.

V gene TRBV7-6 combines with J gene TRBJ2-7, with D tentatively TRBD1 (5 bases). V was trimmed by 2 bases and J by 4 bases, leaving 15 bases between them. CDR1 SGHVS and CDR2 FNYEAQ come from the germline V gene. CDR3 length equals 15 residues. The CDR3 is CASSLSPQGSYEQYF. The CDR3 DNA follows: TGTGCCAGCAGCTTAAGCCCCCAGGGAAGTTACGAGCAGTACTTC.